These 15 T cell receptor beta chains share one sample of origin, sequenced in a study of human T cells and chemical hapten exposure. This sample's time point: patch test 1, 2 weeks after DPC sensitization. Treatment indicated: therapeutic diphenylcyclopropenone sensitization with weekly scalp DPC. MiXCR, applied by TCRdb to the RACE reads, yields one record per CDR3 protein. In the table there are 300,000 to 450,000 distinct CDR3 sequences, 4% to 5.5% of which are singletons. The sequencing used whole blood, collected in connection with sensitization to the hapten diphenylcyclopropenone (DPC). The receptors originated from a woman in her forties or fifties with alopecia areata. Some clones in this sample may be carry-over from other donors' samples.

This clonotype appeared a single time. A much larger clonotype is one base distant, so this may be a read error. The chain links TRBV12-3 or TRBV12-4 to TRBJ2-3; D is unclear. The CDR3 sequence is 13 residues long. V dropped 3 bases and J dropped 4 bases, with 8 bases sitting between them. The CDR3 protein is CASSFPTADTQYF. As DNA, the CDR3 is TGTGCCAGCAGTTTTCCTACCGCAGATACGCAGTATTTT.

This clonotype was observed a handful of times. The V call is TRBV12-3 or TRBV12-4, the J call TRBJ2-1; D is undetermined. The CDR3 runs 13 residues. V lost 4 bases and J lost 8, with 12 bases in between. The DNA of the CDR3 is TGTGCCAGCAGTTCTAACTCAGTCGATGAGCAGTTCTTC. Protein: CASSSNSVDEQFF.

This clonotype has ten or more counts. This chain uses TRBV18 with TRBJ2-1; D may be TRBD1 (7 bases). The CDR3 is made up of 15 amino acids. Germline V CDR1 and CDR2: KGHSH, LQKENI. Between the trimmed V and J ends, which lost 3 bases and 7 bases, there was a span of 16 bases. The DNA of the CDR3 is TGTGCCAGCTCACCTATGGAGGGGGCGTTTAATGAGCAGTTCTTC. It encodes CASSPMEGAFNEQFF.

This clonotype was seen at least ten times. V is TRBV7-6 and J is TRBJ2-1, with D maybe TRBD2 (5 bases). The CDR3 spans 14 residues. Trimming took off 3 bases at V and 10 bases at J, with 16 bases between the two ends. Germline CDR1 reads SGHVS; CDR2 reads FNYEAQ. The CDR3 nucleotides are TGTGCCAGCAGCTTCCGTCTTGAGGGCGGCGAGCAGTTCTTC. It codes for CASSFRLEGGEQFF.

The chain uses TRBV12-3 or TRBV12-4 and TRBJ1-5; tentatively, D is TRBD1 (5 bases). This CDR3 has 14 amino acids. The germline V and J ends were trimmed by 1 base and 7 bases, with 11 bases remaining between them. In DNA form, the CDR3 reads TGTGCCAGCAGTTTAGGGCCAGGGCGCCAGCCCCAGCATTTT. Its translation: CASSLGPGRQPQHF.

This clonotype was recorded many times. The V call is TRBV23-1, the J call TRBJ1-5; no clear D gene. TRBV23-1 is treated as an ORF (open reading frame) with a function not yet certain. The ends were cut back, 8 bases at V and 4 bases at J, with 6 bases in the middle. This CDR3 contains 11 residues. The CDR3 nucleotides are TGCGCCAGCGGGCGTAATCAGCCCCAGCATTTT. Its protein product is CASGRNQPQHF.

The chain links TRBV4-1 to TRBJ2-1; D not resolved. This CDR3 comprises 15 residues. Germline V CDR1 and CDR2: MGHRA, YSYEKL. Trimming cost V 3 bases and J 4 bases, with 13 bases left between them. Here the CDR3 DNA reads TGCGCCAGCAGCCAGGGTAGAGGAGTATACAATGAGCAGTTCTTC. This gives the protein CASSQGRGVYNEQFF.

This clonotype was seen many times. The chain joins TRBV24-1 to TRBJ2-5; no definite D call. Germline V CDR1 and CDR2: KGHDR, SFDVKD. The CDR3 extends over 11 amino acids. Trimming stripped 4 bases from V and 6 bases from J, with 5 bases between. Written as DNA, the CDR3 is TGTGCCACCAGTGAGGGGAAGACCCAGTACTTC. Translating gives CATSEGKTQYF.

This clonotype was picked up a small number of times. V is TRBV6-5 and J is TRBJ2-2, with TRBD2 matching over 10 bases. The V segment lost 6 bases and the J segment 6 bases; nucleotides outside the gene matches: 1. The CDR3 has 13 residues. Germline CDR1 MNHEY, CDR2 SVGAGI. The CDR3 loop is CASSGTSAGELFF. CDR3 DNA: TGTGCCAGCAGCGGGACTAGCGCCGGGGAGCTGTTTTTT.

This clonotype occurred many times. This chain uses TRBV9 with TRBJ2-1; unclear D gene. V was trimmed by 3 bases and J by 3 bases, leaving 13 bases between them. Per the germline V gene, CDR1 is SGDLS and CDR2 is YYNGEE. The CDR3 contains 15 residues. CDR3 nucleotides: TGTGCCAGCAGCGCGACGGTTGACCTCTACAATGAGCAGTTCTTC. This gives the protein CASSATVDLYNEQFF.

This clonotype was seen more than once but under ten times. The chain is built from TRBV28 and TRBJ2-5, with 9 nucleotides matching TRBD1. Germline CDR1 reads MDHEN; CDR2 reads SYDVKM. The J segment lost 4 bases and the V segment lost 4 bases, leaving 4 bases of the junction unmatched. The CDR3 loop spans 14 amino acids. The CDR3 loop is CASSSGQGPETQYF. CDR3 nucleotide sequence: TGTGCCAGCAGTTCTGGACAGGGGCCAGAGACCCAGTACTTC.

This clonotype has at least ten counts. The chain uses TRBV7-2 and TRBJ1-5; 12 nucleotides align to TRBD1. The V gene end was trimmed by 5 bases and the J gene end by 6 bases; junction bases not matched to a gene: 5. CDR3 size: 15 residues. CDR1 and CDR2 (germline): SGHTA, FQGNSA. The CDR3 DNA reads TGTGCCAGCAGCACGGGACAGGGGGCCGGTCAGCCCCAGCATTTT. The encoded protein is CASSTGQGAGQPQHF.

This clonotype was found a few times. The CDR3 DNA follows: TGCGCCAGCAGCTTTTCAAGGTTCTACGAGCAGTACTTC. Protein sequence: CASSFSRFYEQYF. This chain connects TRBV5-1 to TRBJ2-7; D ambiguous. Germline values: CDR1 SGHRS, CDR2 YFSETQ. The CDR3 is 13 residues long. Trimming removed 2 bases from V and 3 bases from J, with 9 bases in between.

Many counts were recorded for this clonotype. The V gene is TRBV5-1, the J gene TRBJ2-1; D perhaps matches TRBD2 (6 bases). Germline loops: CDR1 SGHRS, CDR2 YFSETQ. Trimming removed 2 bases from V and 2 bases from J, with 11 bases in between. CDR3 length equals 15 residues. Written as DNA, the CDR3 is TGCGCCAGCAGCTTTTCGGGGGTAACCTACAATGAGCAGTTCTTC. Its protein is CASSFSGVTYNEQFF. Looking up the rest from reference TRBV5-1 and TRBJ2-1 gives the full variable domain: KAGVTQTPRYLIKTRGQQVTLSCSPISGHRSVSWYQQTPGQGLQFLFEYFSETQRNKGNFPGRFSGRQFSNSRSEMNVSTLELGDSALYLCASSFSGVTYNEQFFGPGTRLTVL.

This clonotype appeared many times. This chain links TRBV5-1 with TRBJ2-3; no clear D gene. CDR3 length: 13 residues. Germline loops: CDR1 SGHRS, CDR2 YFSETQ. Between the trimmed V and J ends, which lost 2 bases and 5 bases, there was a span of 9 bases. CDR3 sequence reads: CASSFNSRDTQYF. In nucleotides, the CDR3 is TGCGCCAGCAGCTTCAACTCGAGAGATACGCAGTATTTT.